What follows are 3 T cell receptor beta chains derived from one specimen sequenced in a study of blood T cell repertoires in COVID-19. Using immunoSEQ multiplex PCR, the repertoire was profiled, and TCRdb retains in-frame clones only, with some absent. The repertoire holds around 280,000 clones, around 86% seen once, with over 2% in the top ten. Sequenced: peripheral blood. The receptors shown here come from a woman aged 30 to 39 who had recovered from COVID-19.

This clone was detected only a few times. V gene TRBV19 combines with J gene TRBJ1-4; perhaps TRBD1 as D (5 bases). CDR1 is LNHDA and CDR2 is SQIVND in the germline V gene (reference sequence). Trimming took 6 bases from V and 0 from J, leaving 5 bases between them. The CDR3 runs to 13 residues. The CDR3 here is CASRTATNEKLFF. The DNA of the CDR3 is TGTGCCAGTAGGACAGCAACTAATGAAAAACTGTTTTTT.

This clone was seen more than once but under ten times. The chain uses TRBV7-3 and TRBJ2-2, with D perhaps TRBD2 (5 bases). CDR1 and CDR2 from the germline V gene are SGHTA and FQGTGA. V was clipped by 2 bases and J by 6 bases, with 13 bases between them. This CDR3 has 15 residues. The CDR3 nucleotides read TGTGCCAGCAGCTTAGAGGGATGGACGGCCGGGGAGCTGTTTTTT. This gives the protein CASSLEGWTAGELFF.

The V call is TRBV19, the J call TRBJ1-1; D is ambiguous. CDR1 LNHDA and CDR2 SQIVND come from the germline V gene (reference sequence). This CDR3 is 13 amino acids long. V dropped 6 bases and J dropped 6 bases, with 14 bases sitting between them. This CDR3 reads CASSGGLEPEAFF. Here the CDR3 DNA reads TGTGCCAGTAGCGGTGGGCTGGAACCTGAAGCTTTCTTT. Variable domain in full (rest from reference TRBV19 and TRBJ1-1): DGGITQSPKYLFRKEGQNVTLSCEQNLNHDAMYWYRQDPGQGLRLIYYSQIVNDFQKGDIAEGYSVSREKKESFPLTVTSAQKNPTAFYLCASSGGLEPEAFFGQGTRLTVV.